Below, one T cell receptor (beta chain) is given with its context. The antigen is undetermined. V lost 0 bases to trimming and J lost 6 bases, with 13 bases between them. The CDR3 spans 15 residues. Germline V gene data show CDR1 as SGHTS and CDR2 as YDEGEE. CD45RO-negative CD8 cells positively selected for CCR7 made up the naive population, which excluded terminally differentiated effector memory CD45RA+ cells. These data belong to a study of shared clonotypes between healthy human individuals. Notes on the study in general: The researchers took only blood, and tissue repertoires probably look different.

Every immunoSEQ plate was one replicate of a subset's evenly spread DNA. In replicate PCRs of sorted subsets, 150 to 200 ng DNA, approximately 30,000 T cell genomes, was used. Original analysis: ImmunoSEQ yielded junction-only sequences lacking quality scores, so filtering differed. The protocol was immunoSEQ multiplex PCR, while the TCRdb copy is restricted to in-frame clones and leaves out a portion. V, J and clone size reflect that table, while D and trimming were determined from the DNA. The data hold approximately 1.9 million clones, with 93% observed a single time. The sequence derives from a young man in good health. Some clones in this sample may be carry-over from other donors' samples. This chain links TRBV5-8 with TRBJ2-1; D gene unclear. Source material: naive CD8+ T cells from PBMCs. The CDR3 coding sequence is TGTGCCAGCAGCTTGGACTCCTTCCCCTCCAATGAGCAGTTCTTC. Translated, it gives CASSLDSFPSNEQFF. Full variable domain (outside the CDR3, taken from reference TRBV5-8 and TRBJ2-1): EAGVTQSPTHLIKTRGQQATLRCSPISGHTSVYWYQQALGLGLQFLLWYDEGEERNRGNFPPRFSGRQFPNYSSELNVNALELEDSALYLCASSLDSFPSNEQFFGPGTRLTVL.